A single sample gave rise to the 2 T cell receptor beta chains below, sequenced in a study of T cell responses to AZD1222 COVID-19 vaccine. Generated by immunoSEQ multiplex PCR, the TCRdb table keeps only in-frame clones and is missing some. The sample has under 150,000 clones, 75% to 95% seen once. Material: peripheral blood, obtained on day 0 of MenACWY control vaccination. Source of these receptors: an adult in good health.

The chain is built from TRBV5-1 and TRBJ1-6; D may be TRBD1 (6 bases). V dropped 4 bases and J dropped 9 bases, with 20 bases sitting between them. Germline CDR1 SGHRS, CDR2 YFSETQ. The CDR3 sequence is 16 residues long. CDR3 nucleotide sequence: TGCGCCAGCAGCCCTATGGGGGGGGCTGGGGGTTCACCCCTCCACTTT. Amino acid sequence: CASSPMGGAGGSPLHF.

J is TRBJ2-7 and V is TRBV10-1; D may be TRBD1 or TRBD2 (5 bases each). Between the trimmed V and J ends, which lost 4 bases and 3 bases, there was a span of 16 bases. CDR1 is WNHNN and CDR2 is SYGVQD in the germline V gene (reference sequence). There are 15 residues in the CDR3. Here the CDR3 reads CASSADRGVGYEQYF. In DNA form, the CDR3 reads TGCGCCAGCAGTGCTGACAGAGGGGTGGGCTACGAGCAGTACTTC.